The next 2 T cell receptor beta chains were all read from a single sample in a study of blood T cell repertoires in COVID-19. Sequenced by immunoSEQ multiplex PCR; TCRdb stores in-frame clones only, minus some. The sample has roughly 130,000 clones; about 79% are singletons. Material: peripheral blood. The receptors were gathered from a woman of 80 years or more with acute or convalescent COVID-19.

This chain joins TRBV7-2 and TRBJ2-2, with 9 bases aligning to TRBD2. Germline CDR1 SGHTA, CDR2 FQGNSA. This CDR3 is built from 16 residues. Trimming removed 1 base from V and 4 bases from J; junction bases left unmatched: 4. The CDR3 sequence: CASSLEAGGRTGELFF. As DNA, the CDR3 is TGTGCCAGCAGCTTAGAGGCGGGGGGGCGCACCGGGGAGCTGTTTTTT.

This chain uses TRBV3-1 (or the pseudogene TRBV3-2) with TRBJ1-6, with D possibly matching TRBD1 (6 bases). The V and J ends lost 6 bases and 14 bases respectively, with 23 bases between them. This CDR3 is 15 amino acids long. Germline loops: CDR1 LGHDT, CDR2 YNNKEL (reference sequence). The CDR3 region is CASSPSRGGQGTLHF. The CDR3 bases are TGTGCCAGCAGTCCTAGCAGGGGTGGGCAAGGCACCCTCCACTTT.